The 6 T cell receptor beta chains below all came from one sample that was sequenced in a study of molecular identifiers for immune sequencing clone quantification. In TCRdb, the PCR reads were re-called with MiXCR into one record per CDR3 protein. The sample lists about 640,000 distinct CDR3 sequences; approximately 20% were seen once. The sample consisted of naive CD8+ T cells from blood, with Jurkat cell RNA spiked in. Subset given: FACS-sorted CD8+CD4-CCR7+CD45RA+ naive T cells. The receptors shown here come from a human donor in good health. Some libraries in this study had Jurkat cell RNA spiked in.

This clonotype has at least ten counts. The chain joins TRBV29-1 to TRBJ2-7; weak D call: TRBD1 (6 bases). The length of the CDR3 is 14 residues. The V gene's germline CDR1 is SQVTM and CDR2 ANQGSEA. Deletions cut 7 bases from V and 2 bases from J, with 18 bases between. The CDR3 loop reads CSGLGGQNTYEQYF. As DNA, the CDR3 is TGCAGCGGGCTTGGCGGACAGAACACCTACGAGCAGTACTTC.

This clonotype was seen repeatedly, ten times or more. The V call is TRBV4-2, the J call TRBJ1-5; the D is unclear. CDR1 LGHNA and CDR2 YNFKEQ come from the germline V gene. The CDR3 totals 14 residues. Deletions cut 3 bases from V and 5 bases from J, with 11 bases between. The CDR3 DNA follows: TGTGCCAGCAGCCAGTACACCCGCGATCAGCCCCAGCATTTT. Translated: CASSQYTRDQPQHF.

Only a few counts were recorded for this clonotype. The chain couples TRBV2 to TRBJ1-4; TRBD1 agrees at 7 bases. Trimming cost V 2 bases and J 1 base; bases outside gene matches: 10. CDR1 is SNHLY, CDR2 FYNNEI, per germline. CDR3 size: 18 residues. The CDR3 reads CASSESGTAGGTNEKLFF. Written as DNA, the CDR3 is TGTGCCAGCAGTGAATCGGGGACAGCTGGGGGAACTAATGAAAAACTGTTTTTT.

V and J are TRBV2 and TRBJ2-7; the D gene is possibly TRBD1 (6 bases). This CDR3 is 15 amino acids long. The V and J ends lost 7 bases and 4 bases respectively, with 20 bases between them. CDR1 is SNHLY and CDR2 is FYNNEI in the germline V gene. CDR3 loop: CASTIGSGANYEQYF. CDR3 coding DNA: TGTGCCAGCACGATCGGATCAGGGGCAAATTACGAGCAGTACTTC. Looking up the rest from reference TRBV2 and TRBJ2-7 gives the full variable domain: EPEVTQTPSHQVTQMGQEVILRCVPISNHLYFYWYRQILGQKVEFLVSFYNNEISEKSEIFDDQFSVERPDGSNFTLKIRSTKLEDSAMYFCASTIGSGANYEQYFGPGTRLTVT.

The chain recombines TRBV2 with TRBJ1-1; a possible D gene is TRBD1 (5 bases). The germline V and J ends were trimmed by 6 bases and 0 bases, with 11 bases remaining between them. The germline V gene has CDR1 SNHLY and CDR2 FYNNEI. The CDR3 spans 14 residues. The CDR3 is CASSDRLLNTEAFF. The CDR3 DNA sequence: TGTGCCAGCAGCGACAGATTGTTGAACACTGAAGCTTTCTTT.

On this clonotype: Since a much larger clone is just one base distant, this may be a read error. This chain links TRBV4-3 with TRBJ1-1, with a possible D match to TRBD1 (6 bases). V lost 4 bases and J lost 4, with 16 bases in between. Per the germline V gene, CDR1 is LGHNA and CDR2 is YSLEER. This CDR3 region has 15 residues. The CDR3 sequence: CASSREWGAGTEAFF. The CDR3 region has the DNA TGCGCCAGCAGCCGAGAGTGGGGGGCAGGCACTGAAGCTTTCTTT.